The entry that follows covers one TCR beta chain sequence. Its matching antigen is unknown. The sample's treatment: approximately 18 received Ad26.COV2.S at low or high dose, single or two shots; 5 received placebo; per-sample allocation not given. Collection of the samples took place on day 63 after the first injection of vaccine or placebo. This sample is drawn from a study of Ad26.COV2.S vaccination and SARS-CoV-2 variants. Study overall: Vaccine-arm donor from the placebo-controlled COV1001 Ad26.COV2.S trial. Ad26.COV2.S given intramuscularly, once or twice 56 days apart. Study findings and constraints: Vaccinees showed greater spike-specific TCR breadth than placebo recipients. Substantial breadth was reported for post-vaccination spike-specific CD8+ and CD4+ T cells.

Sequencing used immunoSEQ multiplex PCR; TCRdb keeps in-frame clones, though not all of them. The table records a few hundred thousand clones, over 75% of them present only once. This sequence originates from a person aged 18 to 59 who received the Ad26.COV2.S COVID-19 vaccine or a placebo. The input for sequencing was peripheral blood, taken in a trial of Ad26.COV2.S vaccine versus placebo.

CDR3 DNA: TGTGCGGTTGGCCAGCCCCAGCATTTT. This codes for CAVGQPQHF. The chain couples TRBV19 to TRBJ1-5; D uncertain. CDR3 length: 9 residues. Germline V CDR1 and CDR2: LNHDA, SQIVND (reference sequence).